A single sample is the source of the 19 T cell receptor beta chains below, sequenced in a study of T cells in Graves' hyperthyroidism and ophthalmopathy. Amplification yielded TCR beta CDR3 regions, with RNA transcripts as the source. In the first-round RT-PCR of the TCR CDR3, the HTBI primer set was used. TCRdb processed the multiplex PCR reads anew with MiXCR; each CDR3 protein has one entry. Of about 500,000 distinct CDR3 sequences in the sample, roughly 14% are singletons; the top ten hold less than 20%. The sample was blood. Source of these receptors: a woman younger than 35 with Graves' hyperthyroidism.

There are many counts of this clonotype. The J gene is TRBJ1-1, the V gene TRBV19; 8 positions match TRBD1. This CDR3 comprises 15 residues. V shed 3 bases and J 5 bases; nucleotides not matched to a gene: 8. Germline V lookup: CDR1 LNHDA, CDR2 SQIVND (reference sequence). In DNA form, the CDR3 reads TGTGCCAGTAGTATCTCGCAGGGGGCTGGAACTGAAGCTTTCTTT. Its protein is CASSISQGAGTEAFF.

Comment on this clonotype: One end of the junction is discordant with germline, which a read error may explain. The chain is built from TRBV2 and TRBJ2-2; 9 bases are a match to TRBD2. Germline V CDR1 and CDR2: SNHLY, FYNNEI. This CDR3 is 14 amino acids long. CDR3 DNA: TGTGCCGGCAGATTAGCGGGAGAGTCCGGGGAGCTGTTTTTT. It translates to CAGRLAGESGELFF.

CDR3 protein: CASSPRGHSGNTIYF. The CDR3 region has the DNA TGTGCCAGCAGCCCTCGGGGTCACTCTGGAAACACCATATATTTT. V is TRBV13 and J is TRBJ1-3; D is uncertain. Per germline, CDR1 PRHDT and CDR2 FYEKMQ (reference sequence). The CDR3 has 15 amino acids. V shed 5 bases and J shed 0 bases, with 11 bases lying between them.

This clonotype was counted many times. The CDR3 sequence: CASSLGAHPFSNTGELFF. The CDR3 bases are TGTGCCAGCAGCTTGGGGGCCCACCCTTTTTCGAACACCGGGGAGCTGTTTTTT. The chain carries TRBV5-5 and TRBJ2-2, with D hard to call. V lost 0 bases and J lost 0, with 15 bases in between. The CDR3 runs to 18 residues. Germline CDR1 SGHKS, CDR2 YYEKEE (reference sequence).

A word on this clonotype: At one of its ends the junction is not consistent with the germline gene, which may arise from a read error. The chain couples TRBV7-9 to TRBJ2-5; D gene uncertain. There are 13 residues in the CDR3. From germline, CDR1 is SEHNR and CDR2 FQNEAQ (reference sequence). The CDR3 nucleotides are TGTCCCAGCAGCTTTATGCTCGAAGAGACCCAGTACTTC. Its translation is CPSSFMLEETQYF.

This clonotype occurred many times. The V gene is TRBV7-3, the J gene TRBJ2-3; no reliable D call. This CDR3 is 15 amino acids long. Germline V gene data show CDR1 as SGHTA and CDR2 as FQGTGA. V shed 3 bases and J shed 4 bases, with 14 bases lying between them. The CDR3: CASSFAHGPSDTQYF. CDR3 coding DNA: TGTGCCAGCAGCTTCGCTCACGGACCGTCAGATACGCAGTATTTT.

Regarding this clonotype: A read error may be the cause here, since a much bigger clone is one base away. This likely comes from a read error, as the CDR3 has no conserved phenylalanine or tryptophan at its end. Here the CDR3 DNA reads TGTGCCACCAGTGACCCTTCGATGGGGCCGAACACTGAAGCTTTCTAT. This translates into CATSDPSMGPNTEAFY. V usage is TRBV24-1 and J usage is TRBJ1-1; weak D call: TRBD1 (5 bases). V was cut by 4 bases and J by 1 base, with 15 bases left in between. The CDR3 is 16 residues long. From germline, CDR1 is KGHDR and CDR2 SFDVKD.

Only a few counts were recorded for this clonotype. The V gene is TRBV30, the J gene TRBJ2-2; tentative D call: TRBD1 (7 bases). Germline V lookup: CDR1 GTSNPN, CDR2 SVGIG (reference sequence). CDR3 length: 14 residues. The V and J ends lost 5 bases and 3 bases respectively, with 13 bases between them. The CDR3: CAWVDREDTGELFF. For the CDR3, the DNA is TGTGCCTGGGTAGACAGGGAGGACACCGGGGAGCTGTTTTTT.

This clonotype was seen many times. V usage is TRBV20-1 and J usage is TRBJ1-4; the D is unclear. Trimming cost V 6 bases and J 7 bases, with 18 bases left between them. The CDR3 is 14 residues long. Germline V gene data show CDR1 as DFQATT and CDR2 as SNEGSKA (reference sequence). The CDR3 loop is CSAPGDGAREKLFF. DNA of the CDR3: TGCAGTGCCCCCGGAGATGGCGCGCGTGAAAAACTGTTTTTT.

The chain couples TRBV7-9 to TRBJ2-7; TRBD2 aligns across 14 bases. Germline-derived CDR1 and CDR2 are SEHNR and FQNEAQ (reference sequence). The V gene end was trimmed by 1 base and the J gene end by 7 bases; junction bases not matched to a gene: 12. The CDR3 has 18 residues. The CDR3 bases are TGTGCCAGCAGCTTAGGTTTGGGGACTAGCGGGAGATCTCGGGAGCAGTACTTC. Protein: CASSLGLGTSGRSREQYF.

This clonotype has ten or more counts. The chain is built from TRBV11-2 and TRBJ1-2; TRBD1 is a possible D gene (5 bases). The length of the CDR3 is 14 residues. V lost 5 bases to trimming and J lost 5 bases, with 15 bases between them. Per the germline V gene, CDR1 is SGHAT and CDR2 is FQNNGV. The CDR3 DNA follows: TGTGCCAGCAGCCCCTCCACGGGGCAGTATGGCTACACCTTC. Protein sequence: CASSPSTGQYGYTF.

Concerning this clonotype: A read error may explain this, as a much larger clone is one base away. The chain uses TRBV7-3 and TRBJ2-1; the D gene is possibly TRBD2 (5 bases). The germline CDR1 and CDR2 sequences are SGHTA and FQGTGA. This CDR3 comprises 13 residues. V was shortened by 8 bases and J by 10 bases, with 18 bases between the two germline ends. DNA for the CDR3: TGTGCCAGCCGCTCTGGGTCGCCGGGGGAGCAGTTCTTC. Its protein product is CASRSGSPGEQFF.

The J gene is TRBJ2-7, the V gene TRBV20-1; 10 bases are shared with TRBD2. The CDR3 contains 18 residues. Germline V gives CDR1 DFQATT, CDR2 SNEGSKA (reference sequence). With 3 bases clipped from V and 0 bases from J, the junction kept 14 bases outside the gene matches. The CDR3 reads CSASPPRPGTSDSYEQYF. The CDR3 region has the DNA TGCAGTGCTAGCCCACCTAGACCCGGGACTAGCGACTCCTACGAGCAGTACTTC.

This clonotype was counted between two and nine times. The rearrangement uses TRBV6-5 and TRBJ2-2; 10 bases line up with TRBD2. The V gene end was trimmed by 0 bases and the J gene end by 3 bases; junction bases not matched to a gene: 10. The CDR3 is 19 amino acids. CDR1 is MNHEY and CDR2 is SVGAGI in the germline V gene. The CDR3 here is CASSYSPPLAGWDTGELFF. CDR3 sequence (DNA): TGTGCCAGCAGTTACTCGCCGCCACTAGCGGGATGGGACACCGGGGAGCTGTTTTTT.

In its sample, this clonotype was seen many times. CDR3 residues: CASSLGGQGGYTF. Here the CDR3 DNA reads TGTGCCAGCAGTTTAGGAGGGCAGGGTGGCTACACCTTC. The chain employs TRBV27 and TRBJ1-2, with D tentatively TRBD1 (5 bases). Germline lookup yields CDR1 MNHEY and CDR2 SMNVEV (reference sequence). Trimming removed 2 bases at V and 7 bases at J, with 11 bases between. This CDR3 spans 13 amino acids.

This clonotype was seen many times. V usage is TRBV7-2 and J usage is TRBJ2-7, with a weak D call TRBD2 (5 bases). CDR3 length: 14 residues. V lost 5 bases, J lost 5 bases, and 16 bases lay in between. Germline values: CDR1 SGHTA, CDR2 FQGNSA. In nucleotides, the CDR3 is TGTGCCAGCAGCACACTAGTCTCGTTTCACGAGCAGTACTTC. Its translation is CASSTLVSFHEQYF.

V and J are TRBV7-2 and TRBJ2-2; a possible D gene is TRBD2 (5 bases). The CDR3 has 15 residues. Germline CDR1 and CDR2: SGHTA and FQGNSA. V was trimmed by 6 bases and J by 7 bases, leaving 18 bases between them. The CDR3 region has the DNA TGTGCCAGCAGTTCCGCAACTAGAGGGTTCGGGGAGCTGTTTTTT. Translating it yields CASSSATRGFGELFF.

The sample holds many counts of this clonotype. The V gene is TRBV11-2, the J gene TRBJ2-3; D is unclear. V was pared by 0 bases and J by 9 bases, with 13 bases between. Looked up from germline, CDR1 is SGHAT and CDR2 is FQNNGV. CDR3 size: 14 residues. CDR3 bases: TGTGCCAGCAGCTTAGATTTGGGGTCTGTGACGCAGTATTTT. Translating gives CASSLDLGSVTQYF.

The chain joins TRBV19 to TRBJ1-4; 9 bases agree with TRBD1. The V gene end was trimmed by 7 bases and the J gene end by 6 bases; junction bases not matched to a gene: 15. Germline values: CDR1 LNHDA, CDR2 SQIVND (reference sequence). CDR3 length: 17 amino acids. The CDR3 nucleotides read TGTGCCAGTAAATCGGGACAGGGAGTATGGGCGGATGAAAAACTGTTTTTT. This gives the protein CASKSGQGVWADEKLFF.